Here is one T cell receptor beta chain with its context. This clonotype was detected a few times. No antigen is known for it. No much larger clone exists at a distance of one base, and base qualities are not known. PBMCs were isolated by Ficoll-Paque density gradient centrifugation. These reads were obtained on an Illumina NovaSeq 6000. TCRalpha and TCRbeta cDNA libraries were constructed by 5'RACE with constant-segment primers, with sample barcodes and unique molecular identifiers being introduced. RNA was extracted from every sample with Trizol reagent. The libraries were amplified in two PCR steps, and the second step added a second sample barcode and Illumina TruSeq adapters. Libraries were sequenced on an Illumina NovaSeq with 2 x 150 bp paired-end reads. The original pipeline was this. With migec v1.2.7, reads were demultiplexed and then collapsed into UMI-guided consensus sequences. Using mixcr v2.1.11, UMI consensuses were aligned to TRA and TRB V and J templates and then assembled into clonotypes. A clonotype was counted as expanded or contracted only if both edgeR and NoisET called the change significant, with noise models trained on biological replicates. For edgeR calls, a false discovery rate-adjusted p below 0.01 and a log2 fold-change threshold of 1 were applied. As an exploratory analysis of dynamics, PCA with hierarchical clustering was applied to max-normalized trajectories of the 1000 most abundant clonotypes. The CD4 or CD8 phenotype of responding clones was assigned using the separately sequenced CD4+ and CD8+ repertoires. TCRdb reprocessed the public reads (quality trimming at Q25 with fastp, clone calling with MiXCR) and kept in-frame beta chains. Rows are unified per CDR3 protein, each entry keeping the most common DNA and genes. TCRdb, not the authors, supplied the V and J calls. The table for this sample lists fewer than 300,000 distinct CDR3 sequences; more than 15% of them were counted only once. Jointly, the top ten make up approximately 22% of the sample.

This sample stems from a study of T-cell memory formation after mild COVID-19 (dated by TCRdb to the early 2020s). As for the study more broadly: TCR sequence clusters from the two donors were largely donor specific. Longitudinal TCRalpha and TCRbeta repertoire sequencing tracked T-cell clones expanding and contracting after mild COVID-19 in a couple of donors. Two young, previously healthy adult volunteers made up the cohort, one male and one female. Results and caveats for the whole study, not just this receptor: Clones that contracted from day 15 to 85 showed balanced CD4/CD8 phenotypes, whereas a second wave of clones that expanded from day 15 to 37 leaned towards CD4+. Only a couple of mild cases were covered in the study, and larger cohorts including severe cases with pre-infection samples were considered necessary. Contracting CD4+ clones were located mainly in the CM and EM memory subsets, whereas CD8+ clones were found to be enriched in EMRA. The second-wave clones that peaked on day 37 were not confirmed to be SARS-CoV-2 specific. Some responding clones were detected in pre-infection memory, which suggested that pre-existing cross-reactive memory T cells had joined the SARS-CoV-2 response.

The CDR3 goes from the cysteine to the phenylalanine over 13 residues. CDR3 DNA is the only sequence kept; it has 39 bases, read in frame from the first base. In the germline V gene, CDR1 corresponds to MNHEY and CDR2 to SVGEGT. Between the V and J ends, shortened by 8 bases and 0 bases respectively, the junction contains 10 bases. The receptor was derived from a young man who had mild COVID-19 (a few samples of this study predate the infection). The sample titles of this study are shuffled in the database, so cell type and time point are left out; the donor was told from shared clones. Rearrangement joined TRBV6-2 or TRBV6-3 to TRBJ1-2; a tentative D match to TRBD1 spans 6 bases. Sequencing was done on a sample of PBMCs or a T cell subset sorted from them (not recorded which). The CDR3: CASLGTTNYGYTF. DNA sequence: TGTGCCAGCCTCGGGACAACTAACTATGGCTACACCTTC.